A selection of T cell receptor beta chains follows, all from one sample in a study of blood T cell repertoires in COVID-19. The table came from immunoSEQ multiplex PCR; TCRdb's copy has only in-frame clones and leaves some out. The sample has about 120,000 clones, approximately 87% seen once. What was sequenced was peripheral blood. These receptors came from a woman in her forties or fifties with acute or convalescent COVID-19. The CDR3 runs from the conserved cysteine through the conserved F or W. Fields, in order: CDR3 DNA, CDR3 protein, clone size, V gene, J gene, D gene. The D gene is left open where the match is weak. Size is omitted from some rows. Given values are once, few, many or a class for expanded clones.

TGTGCCAGCAGCTTGGGAGCCGAGGGAAACTATGGCTACACCTTC	CASSLGAEGNYGYTF	-	TRBV3-1/TRBV3-2	TRBJ1-2	-
TGTGCCAGCAGCTTAGAAGACATTGTTGGAAACACCATATATTTT	CASSLEDIVGNTIYF	-	TRBV11-3	TRBJ1-3	-
TGTGCCAGCAGCTTAGGGGCTAGCGGAATTCCTTACGAGCAGTACTTC	CASSLGASGIPYEQYF	-	TRBV11-2	TRBJ2-7	TRBD2
TGTGCCAGCAGCTTATCGGGAAGCCCCAAAAACATTCAGTACTTC	CASSLSGSPKNIQYF	-	TRBV11-2	TRBJ2-4	-
TGTGCCAGCAGTGAAATGTGGGGGGTGAACACTGAAGCTTTCTTT	CASSEMWGVNTEAFF	-	TRBV6-1	TRBJ1-1	-
TGTGCCAGCAGCCAAACGGGTCTCGCAGATACGCAGTATTTT	CASSQTGLADTQYF	-	TRBV7-3	TRBJ2-3	-
TGTGCCTGGAGACTAGCGGGCTTCAATGAGCAGTTCTTC	CAWRLAGFNEQFF	-	TRBV30	TRBJ2-1	TRBD2
TGTGCCAGCAGTTTGGACAGGGGGATGAATCAGCCCCAGCATTTT	CASSLDRGMNQPQHF	-	TRBV6-2/TRBV6-3	TRBJ1-5	TRBD1
TGTGCCAGCAGCTTTGGCAGTGAAGCTTTCTTT	CASSFGSEAFF	-	TRBV7-9	TRBJ1-1	-
TGTGCCAGCAGCTCAGGGACTAGCGGGAGATACGGGGAGCTGTTTTTT	CASSSGTSGRYGELFF	-	TRBV11-3	TRBJ2-2	TRBD2
TGTGCCAGCAGCGCCAGTTATGGCTACACCTTC	CASSASYGYTF	-	TRBV9	TRBJ1-2	-
TGTGCCAGCAGCCCCCTGGACAGGAAGGCAGATACGCAGTATTTT	CASSPLDRKADTQYF	-	TRBV7-3	TRBJ2-3	TRBD1
TGTGCCAGCAGCGCGAGTCTATTCCCTGGGGGACTAGGAGACGGGTATACGCAGTATTTT	CASSASLFPGGLGDGYTQYF	-	TRBV9	TRBJ2-3	TRBD2
TGTGCCAGCAGCCCGACAGGGGGCAACACTGAAGCTTTCTTT	CASSPTGGNTEAFF	once	TRBV13	TRBJ1-1	TRBD1
TGTGCCAGCAGCTCTTTAGGGGGCCTGAGTAATTCACCCCTCCACTTT	CASSSLGGLSNSPLHF	-	TRBV11-2	TRBJ1-6	TRBD1
TGTGCCAGTAGGGGCTTGATGCGTCGAATTTTCTTT	CASRGLMRRIFF	-	TRBV19	TRBJ1-1	-
TGTGCCAGCAGCTTAGGGGCGAACTATGGCTACACCTTC	CASSLGANYGYTF	-	TRBV11-2	TRBJ1-2	-
TGTGCCAGCAGTTACCCGCCAGGCGGGAGTTACACTGAAGCTTTCTTT	CASSYPPGGSYTEAFF	-	TRBV6-6	TRBJ1-1	-
TGTGCCAGCAGCCGGATTGACAGCTCCTACGAGCAGTACTTC	CASSRIDSSYEQYF	few	TRBV7-2	TRBJ2-7	-